Listed below are T cell receptor beta chains from one sample, sequenced in a study of blood T cell repertoires in COVID-19. Assay used: immunoSEQ multiplex PCR; TCRdb lists only in-frame clones, some missing. The sample contains tens of thousands of clones, 78% of which appear only once. Sequencing used peripheral blood. These TCRs come from a human donor in a cohort sampled during active COVID-19. Both conserved end residues are part of each CDR3. Clone size is stated in some rows and not others, as once, few, many or a class when expanded.

TRBV5-4	few	TRBJ1-2	CASSLQGADGYTF
TRBV7-8	-	TRBJ1-1	CASSLDTVGEAFF
TRBV4-1	-	TRBJ2-2	CASSPPPRRGVPGELFF
TRBV2	-	TRBJ2-1	CASTEGTGRNEQFF
TRBV30	once	TRBJ1-5	CAWSVGGEQPQHF
TRBV7-9	-	TRBJ1-2	CASSLARAENSYGYTF
TRBV6-1	-	TRBJ2-7	CASSELPGGRYEQYF
TRBV5-6	-	TRBJ2-2	CASSLAQGLAGNTGELFF
TRBV1	-	TRBJ2-3	CTSSQEERRGYTDTQYF
TRBV29-1	-	TRBJ1-2	CSANEREGYGYTF
TRBV6-5	-	TRBJ2-3	CASRYRGPLTDTQYF
TRBV19	-	TRBJ2-3	CAAGSREELYNGADTQYF
TRBV5-4	-	TRBJ2-3	CASSLLTIGSTDTQYF
TRBV6-2/TRBV6-3	once	TRBJ1-1	CASSYLTGDAEAFF
TRBV5-4	-	TRBJ2-5	CASSSPGLAGGPWQETQYF
TRBV27	-	TRBJ2-5	CASSARLAGRQETQYF
TRBV5-1	-	TRBJ2-7	CASSLGQSFHEQYF
TRBV30	-	TRBJ1-5	CAWSVQVHQPQHF
TRBV9	-	TRBJ2-7	CASSAGTNNYEQYF
TRBV27	-	TRBJ2-1	CASSLIAGVVYNEQFF
TRBV28	-	TRBJ2-1	CASRAADEQFF
TRBV7-2	-	TRBJ2-5	CASSPQLAGQETQYF
TRBV6-5	-	TRBJ1-5	CASRKQGGQPQHF
TRBV6-2/TRBV6-3	-	TRBJ1-6	CASSYSSGMGNSPLHF
TRBV2	few	TRBJ1-2	CASSENQDRPNYGYTF
TRBV7-9	-	TRBJ1-2	CASKDSRIDYGYTF
TRBV7-9	-	TRBJ1-1	CASSGEGQGTEAFF
TRBV24-1	-	TRBJ2-3	CATMEGATDTQYF
TRBV27	once	TRBJ1-2	CASSLYASDTYYGYTF
TRBV7-2	once	TRBJ1-4	CASSLATGGTNEKLFF
TRBV6-4	-	TRBJ2-1	CASSDSGGRRDEQFF
TRBV6-5	-	TRBJ2-7	CASSYAQGAYEQYF
TRBV19	-	TRBJ2-4	CASSIDGTSGADF
TRBV27	-	TRBJ2-5	CASSLKGIPETQYF
TRBV7-2	few	TRBJ2-2	CASSFSPNTGELFF
TRBV5-1	once	TRBJ2-7	CASSGGTARLLWEQYF
TRBV5-1	-	TRBJ1-3	CASRGDRGPGNTIYF
TRBV7-2	once	TRBJ2-2	CASSSDTTVYTGELFF
TRBV7-9	-	TRBJ1-4	CASSFPRTGASATNEKLFF
TRBV6-5	-	TRBJ2-5	CASTGTGAETQYF
TRBV7-9	-	TRBJ2-3	CASSPRQPLEDTQYF
TRBV25-1	-	TRBJ1-6	CASSEDWGQGPLHF
TRBV9	many	TRBJ2-1	CASNLGSSYNEQFF
TRBV4-1	-	TRBJ2-6	CASSQDRGDVLTF
TRBV5-1	few	TRBJ1-2	CASSLSRGGYTF
TRBV11-2	-	TRBJ2-5	CASSGRIGGLAGQETQYF
TRBV28	-	TRBJ1-3	CASSSGLSGNTIYF
TRBV7-9	-	TRBJ2-5	CASSFIRGQGDRETQYF
TRBV3-1/TRBV3-2	-	TRBJ1-5	CASSQVIPPGASLEPQHF
TRBV29-1	-	TRBJ2-1	CSVVGTSGSIYNEQFF
TRBV3-1/TRBV3-2	-	TRBJ1-5	CASSQEVCCGGESQPQHF
TRBV27	-	TRBJ2-1	CASKTLASNLNEQFF
TRBV30	-	TRBJ1-4	CAWSVTRTEGKLFF
TRBV5-6	-	TRBJ2-1	CASSLLRGSYNEQFF
TRBV2	many	TRBJ1-3	CASSEGQSSGNTIYF